The 25 T cell receptor beta chains in this list originate from one sample, sequenced in a study of T cell responses to AZD1222 COVID-19 vaccine. Data came from immunoSEQ multiplex PCR; TCRdb stores just in-frame clones and leaves some out. Seen here are 95,000 to 100,000 clones, about 89% observed once, and the top ten hold roughly 10%. This specimen was peripheral blood, taken 28 days after the second AZD1222 dose. Receptors were obtained from an adult who received the AZD1222 COVID-19 vaccine.

The chain recombines TRBV11-2 with TRBJ2-5; D may be TRBD1 (7 bases). Germline V gene sequence: CDR1 SGHAT, CDR2 FQNNGV. The germline V and J ends were trimmed by 6 bases and 3 bases, with 20 bases remaining between them. This CDR3 spans 16 amino acids. The CDR3 is CASSPGQGGPKETQYF. The CDR3, as DNA: TGTGCCAGCAGTCCGGGGCAGGGGGGACCCAAAGAGACCCAGTACTTC.

The CDR3 nucleotides read TGTGCCTGGGCAAACTACGGGACAGATGCTAACTATGGCTACACCTTC. Protein: CAWANYGTDANYGYTF. The J gene is TRBJ1-2, the V gene TRBV30; 7 bases are shared with TRBD1. The CDR3 sequence is 16 residues long. With 5 bases clipped from V and 0 bases from J, the junction kept 12 bases outside the gene matches. CDR1 is GTSNPN, CDR2 SVGIG, per germline (reference sequence).

The chain joins TRBV4-1 to TRBJ1-4; D unclear. This CDR3 is 16 amino acids long. Trimming left V 1 base short and J 0 bases short, with 9 bases between. CDR1 and CDR2 from the germline V gene are MGHRA and YSYEKL. The CDR3 DNA reads TGCGCCAGCAGCCAAGGTACGGCGGCAACTAATGAAAAACTGTTTTTT. It encodes CASSQGTAATNEKLFF.

This clone was seen a single time. The chain couples TRBV7-2 to TRBJ2-7; 9 positions agree with TRBD2. There are 15 residues in the CDR3. Germline CDR1 is SGHTA and CDR2 is FQGNSA. The V segment lost 2 bases and the J segment 2 bases; nucleotides outside the gene matches: 4. This CDR3 is CASSLWASGAYEQYF. CDR3 DNA: TGTGCCAGCAGCTTATGGGCTAGCGGGGCCTACGAGCAGTACTTC. The full variable domain, rest sourced from reference TRBV7-2 and TRBJ2-7, is GAGVSQSPSNKVTEKGKDVELRCDPISGHTALYWYRQSLGQGLEFLIYFQGNSAPDKSGLPSDRFSAERTGGSVSTLTIQRTQQEDSAVYLCASSLWASGAYEQYFGPGTRLTVT.

The table lists this clone with a count of one. A read error may produce the germline difference seen at one junction end. The chain recombines TRBV5-1 with TRBJ2-7; D may be TRBD1 or TRBD2 (5 bases each). Per germline, CDR1 SGHRS and CDR2 YFSETQ. This CDR3 spans 14 amino acids. In DNA form, the CDR3 reads TGCGCCAGCACCTTGGACGTGGGGGTGGGCGAGCAGTACTTC. As protein: CASTLDVGVGEQYF.

The chain is built from TRBV19 and TRBJ2-7; 11 bases are shared with TRBD1. Germline loops: CDR1 LNHDA, CDR2 SQIVND (reference sequence). The CDR3 extends over 14 amino acids. V lost 5 bases to trimming and J lost 4 bases; unmatched junction nucleotides: 4. The CDR3 region has the DNA TGTGCCAGTAGTCGGACAGGGGGCCTTTACGAGCAGTACTTC. Translated: CASSRTGGLYEQYF.

This chain connects TRBV19 to TRBJ2-7; perhaps TRBD1 as D (5 bases). V was cut by 7 bases and J by 1 base, with 17 bases left in between. The CDR3 runs 15 residues. CDR1 and CDR2 from the germline V gene are LNHDA and SQIVND (reference sequence). The DNA of the CDR3 is TGTGCCAGTACTCTTCAGGGATCCACTTCCTACGAGCAGTACTTC. Translation: CASTLQGSTSYEQYF.

This clone was found once. The V call is TRBV7-8, the J call TRBJ1-2; D is uncertain. The CDR3 spans 16 residues. Trimming cost V 7 bases and J 5 bases, with 23 bases left between them. Germline values: CDR1 SGHVS, CDR2 FQNEAQ. The CDR3 region is CASTPRVWAVGYGYTF. CDR3 in DNA: TGTGCCAGCACCCCCCGAGTGTGGGCCGTGGGGTATGGCTACACCTTC.

A word on this clone: Sequence at one end of the junction differs from germline and may be a read error. This chain joins TRBV3-1 (or the pseudogene TRBV3-2) and TRBJ2-3; weak D call: TRBD2 (5 bases). CDR1 and CDR2 (germline): LGHDT, YNNKEL (reference sequence). CDR3 length: 14 residues. CDR3: CASSQGLTTATQYF. The DNA of the CDR3 is TGTGCCAGCAGCCAAGGACTAACCACAGCTACGCAGTATTTT.

This chain uses TRBV27 with TRBJ2-1; perhaps D is TRBD1 or TRBD2 (5 bases each). CDR1 and CDR2 (germline): MNHEY, SMNVEV (reference sequence). The V gene lost 6 bases and the J gene lost 2 bases, with 11 bases spanning the gap. The CDR3 length is 14 residues. The CDR3 DNA sequence: TGTGCCAGCAGGATGGGACGGACCTACAATGAGCAGTTCTTC. The encoded protein is CASRMGRTYNEQFF.

The chain recombines TRBV2 with TRBJ2-1, with 7 nucleotides matching TRBD2. Germline V gene data show CDR1 as SNHLY and CDR2 as FYNNEI. This CDR3 region has 12 residues. J lost 7 bases, V lost 7 bases, and 4 bases had no gene match. The CDR3 coding sequence is TGTGCCAGCATCGGGGGGACGAATGAGCAGTTCTTC. Translating gives CASIGGTNEQFF.

The rearrangement joins TRBV6-5 to TRBJ2-2; TRBD1 is a possible D gene (6 bases). With 6 bases removed from V and 4 bases from J, the gap between germline ends came to 15 bases. The CDR3 has 15 residues. Germline V gene lookup returns CDR1 MNHEY and CDR2 SVGAGI. The CDR3 here is CASRRLNRVTGELFF. The CDR3 coding sequence is TGTGCCAGCAGGCGACTAAACAGGGTCACCGGGGAGCTGTTTTTT.

This clone has more than one count but fewer than ten. CDR3 region: CASSSGGASNQPQHF. The DNA for the CDR3 is TGCGCCAGCAGCTCAGGAGGGGCTAGCAATCAGCCCCAGCATTTT. The chain links TRBV5-1 to TRBJ1-5; a weak D match, TRBD1 (5 bases). Trimming left V 3 bases short and J 0 bases short, with 10 bases between. Germline CDR1 SGHRS, CDR2 YFSETQ. The CDR3 extends over 15 amino acids.

This clone was seen more than once but under ten times. The chain uses TRBV11-2 and TRBJ1-2; no clear D gene. V was shortened by 1 base and J by 2 bases, with 11 bases between the two germline ends. The CDR3 is 15 amino acids. The V gene's germline CDR1 is SGHAT and CDR2 FQNNGV. CDR3 protein: CASSLGVGGNYGYTF. In DNA form, the CDR3 reads TGTGCCAGCAGCTTAGGCGTGGGCGGGAACTATGGCTACACCTTC.

The chain recombines TRBV6-2 or TRBV6-3 with TRBJ2-7, with TRBD2 matching 12 bases. J was trimmed by 2 bases and V by 1 base; bases with no gene match: 15. Germline V lookup: CDR1 MNHEY, CDR2 SVGEGT. The CDR3 extends over 20 amino acids. The CDR3 nucleotides are TGTGCCAGCAGTTACTATTCTAGCGGGAGGGCCGGTGCTCGGACCTACGAGCAGTACTTC. Amino acid sequence: CASSYYSSGRAGARTYEQYF.

The V gene is TRBV5-1, the J gene TRBJ2-1, with 9 bases aligning to TRBD1. Per the germline V gene, CDR1 is SGHRS and CDR2 is YFSETQ. The junction had 10 bases not matched to a gene; V was cut back by 4 bases and J by 8 bases. The CDR3 covers 15 residues. The DNA of the CDR3 is TGCGCCAGCAGCGGATCAGGGACAGGGTTGGATGAGCAGTTCTTC. Translated, it gives CASSGSGTGLDEQFF.

This sequence joins TRBV12-5 and TRBJ2-3; 8 nucleotides match TRBD2. V dropped 5 bases and J dropped 4; count of bases not matched to a gene: 5. The V gene's germline CDR1 is LGHNT and CDR2 FRNRAP. This CDR3 contains 14 residues. CDR3 loop: CASGGRAGADTQYF. In nucleotides, the CDR3 is TGTGCTAGTGGTGGACGAGCGGGGGCAGATACGCAGTATTTT.

J is TRBJ2-7 and V is TRBV1; the table calls TRBD2, which could not be checked here. TRBV1 is a listed pseudogene. This CDR3 is built from 19 residues. CDR3 residues: CTSSQHPAPGLRMGYEQYF. The DNA of the CDR3 is TGCACCAGCAGCCAACACCCAGCTCCGGGACTAAGGATGGGATACGAGCAGTACTTC.

Turning to this clone: The identical CDR3 is also encoded by other nucleotide sequences in the sample. This rearrangement joins TRBV6-2 or TRBV6-3 to TRBJ2-7, with 8 nucleotides matching TRBD2. The CDR3 sequence is 14 residues long. CDR1 is MNHEY and CDR2 is SVGEGT in the germline V gene. J was trimmed by 3 bases and V by 0 bases; bases with no gene match: 1. The DNA for the CDR3 is TGTGCCAGCAGTTACTCCGGGACTAGCTACGAGCAGTACTTC. Its translation: CASSYSGTSYEQYF.

The gene calls are TRBV5-1 and TRBJ2-3, with D perhaps TRBD2 (6 bases). The CDR3 consists of 15 residues. Trimming removed 1 base at V and 3 bases at J, with 12 bases between. CDR1 and CDR2 (germline): SGHRS, YFSETQ. The CDR3 DNA is TGCGCCAGCAGCTTGAGGTGGGGGGTGACAGATACGCAGTATTTT. Protein product: CASSLRWGVTDTQYF.

CDR3 loop: CAWRFPGQGNEKLFF. CDR3 sequence (DNA): TGTGCCTGGAGATTTCCGGGACAGGGTAATGAAAAACTGTTTTTT. The genes are TRBV30 and TRBJ1-4; 9 nucleotides match TRBD1. J was trimmed by 4 bases and V by 3 bases; bases with no gene match: 6. The CDR3 covers 15 residues. Germline CDR1 GTSNPN, CDR2 SVGIG (reference sequence).

A few counts support this clone. The rearrangement joins TRBV5-1 to TRBJ2-2, with TRBD1 matching 12 bases. Germline CDR1 is SGHRS and CDR2 is YFSETQ. V was pared by 4 bases and J by 7 bases, with 8 bases of the junction left unmatched. CDR3 length: 16 residues. CDR3 sequence reads: CASSRGQGARDGELFF. DNA of the CDR3: TGCGCCAGCAGCAGGGGACAGGGGGCAAGGGACGGGGAGCTGTTTTTT.

This clone was counted once. V is TRBV2 and J is TRBJ2-2; 12 nucleotides match TRBD2. CDR1 is SNHLY and CDR2 is FYNNEI in the germline V gene. V lost 7 bases and J lost 6; bases outside the gene matches: 9. This CDR3 contains 16 residues. CDR3: CASTLGLAGGAGELFF. CDR3 DNA sequence: TGTGCCAGCACCTTGGGGCTAGCGGGAGGGGCCGGGGAGCTGTTTTTT. Filled out from reference TRBV2 and TRBJ2-2, the complete variable domain reads EPEVTQTPSHQVTQMGQEVILRCVPISNHLYFYWYRQILGQKVEFLVSFYNNEISEKSEIFDDQFSVERPDGSNFTLKIRSTKLEDSAMYFCASTLGLAGGAGELFFGEGSRLTVL.

The chain employs TRBV10-3 and TRBJ2-3; 7 bases align to TRBD1. The trim removed 11 bases at V and 4 bases at J, leaving 3 bases unmatched. The CDR3 totals 11 residues. Germline CDR1 reads ENHRY; CDR2 reads SYGVKD. In nucleotides, the CDR3 is TGTGCCTCCACAGGGGCAGATACGCAGTATTTT. This gives the protein CASTGADTQYF.

This clone appeared a few times. The chain combines TRBV7-6 with TRBJ1-4, with TRBD1 identical over 7 bases. The length of the CDR3 is 15 residues. Germline loops: CDR1 SGHVS, CDR2 FNYEAQ. V was clipped by 3 bases and J by 8 bases; unmatched bases: 9. The CDR3 DNA sequence: TGTGCCAGCAGCTTGTTTTCAGGGGGGGAAGAAAAACTGTTTTTT. Translating it yields CASSLFSGGEEKLFF.